The rows below give T cell receptor beta chains drawn from one sample of a study of lymphopenia after photon versus proton radiotherapy. Clones were read by immunoSEQ multiplex PCR, and TCRdb kept only the in-frame ones, dropping some. Among about 70,000 clones listed, about 90% were seen once. The sequencing here drew on peripheral blood, taken from a patient treated with proton-based radiotherapy. Every receptor here comes from an elderly man with esophageal cancer. Both conserved end residues are part of each CDR3. The D gene is left open where the match is weak. Size is stated for part of the rows, as once, few or many counts, or as a class when the clone is expanded.

>TRBV7-2|TRBJ2-7|NA|NA
TGTGCCAGCAGCACAACAGGGAACGAGCAGTACTTC
CASSTTGNEQYF
>TRBV5-6|TRBJ2-2|TRBD2|NA
TGTGCCAGCAGCCTCGGGGGGACCGGGGAGCTGTTTTTT
CASSLGGTGELFF
>TRBV5-5|TRBJ1-1|NA|NA
TGTGCCAGCAGCTTGGCTGGGGGGAACACTGAAGCTTTCTTT
CASSLAGGNTEAFF
>TRBV29-1|TRBJ2-5|TRBD2|NA
TGCAGCGTTACGGGACTACAAGAGACCCAGTACTTC
CSVTGLQETQYF
>TRBV5-5|TRBJ1-4|NA|few
TGTGCCAGCAGCTTGGAGACCCTGAGTGGGGGAGTTTTT
CASSLETLSGGVF
>TRBV7-2|TRBJ1-5|NA|medium-sized
TGTGCCAGCAGCTTAGGGGAGAACTTCAATCAGCCCCAGCATTTT
CASSLGENFNQPQHF
>TRBV9|TRBJ1-3|NA|NA
TGTGCCAGCAGCGTAACTGGAAACACCATATATTTT
CASSVTGNTIYF
>TRBV10-3|TRBJ1-2|NA|NA
TGTGCCATCAGTGAGTCTGTGGGGGACAACTATGGCTACACCTTC
CAISESVGDNYGYTF
>TRBV5-1|TRBJ2-2|NA|NA
TGCGCCAGCAGCTTGGGGGCTAGCCACACCGGGGAGCTGTTTTTT
CASSLGASHTGELFF
>TRBV7-2|TRBJ2-7|NA|few
TGTGCCAGCAGCTTAGGGCACGGATACTACGAGCAGTACTTC
CASSLGHGYYEQYF
>TRBV9|TRBJ2-1|TRBD2|NA
TGTGCCAGCACCCCTGCGGGAGTTGGCAATGAGCAGTTCTTC
CASTPAGVGNEQFF
>TRBV7-6|TRBJ2-5|NA|NA
TGTGCCAGCAGCTTATCGGATGGAGGGACCCAGTACTTC
CASSLSDGGTQYF
>TRBV7-9|TRBJ1-1|NA|NA
TGTGCCAGCAGACCTACAGTGAACACTGAAGCTTTCTTT
CASRPTVNTEAFF
>TRBV11-2|TRBJ1-5|NA|NA
TGTGCCAGCAGCTTAGGGGGGGGCAGTCAGCCCCAGCATTTT
CASSLGGGSQPQHF
>TRBV9|TRBJ2-3|NA|NA
TGTGCCAGCAGCCTAGGCTGGGGCAGCACAGATACGCAGTATTTT
CASSLGWGSTDTQYF
>TRBV9|TRBJ2-7|NA|NA
TGTGCCAGCAGCGGGGGGTACGGCAGCAACTACGAGCAGTACTTC
CASSGGYGSNYEQYF
>TRBV11-1|TRBJ2-3|TRBD1|NA
TGTGCCAGCAGCTACGACAGGGGTAGGACAGATACGCAGTATTTT
CASSYDRGRTDTQYF
>TRBV5-1|TRBJ2-1|NA|NA
TGCGCCAGCAGCTTGGTTCCAGAGGGGGGCTACAATGAGCAGTTCTTC
CASSLVPEGGYNEQFF
>TRBV5-1|TRBJ2-5|TRBD1|NA
TGCGCCAGCAGGCCTGACAGGGAGGAGACCCAGTACTTC
CASRPDREETQYF
>TRBV5-1|TRBJ2-7|TRBD2|NA
TGCGCCAGCAGCTTGGTGACTAGCGGCCTCGGGGACGAGCAGTACTTC
CASSLVTSGLGDEQYF
>TRBV7-6|TRBJ1-4|NA|NA
TGTGCCAGCAGCTTATCGAGTTGGGATATGGCAACTAATGAAAAACTGTTTTTT
CASSLSSWDMATNEKLFF
>TRBV5-4|TRBJ1-2|TRBD1|NA
TGTGCCAGCAGCTACCGGACAGGGAACTATGGCTACACCTTC
CASSYRTGNYGYTF
>TRBV5-6|TRBJ2-6|NA|few
TGTGCCAGCAGCTTACCGGGACAATTATCTGGGGCCAACGTCCTGACTTTC
CASSLPGQLSGANVLTF
>TRBV5-5|TRBJ2-3|NA|once
TGCGCCAGCAGCCAAGAAGTCCGGACAGATACGCAGTATTTT
CASSQEVRTDTQYF
>TRBV11-2|TRBJ1-1|NA|NA
TGTGCCAGCAGCTTTAATCAAGGGGGGGACACTGAAGCTTTCTTT
CASSFNQGGDTEAFF